Given below is one TCR beta chain in context. Antigen specificity is unknown. Sequencing was performed with immunoSEQ multiplex PCR; in TCRdb, only in-frame clones are kept and a portion is missing. The sample yields roughly 150,000 clones, just under 95% seen once. The CDR3 contains 16 residues. V lost 2 bases and J lost 7; bases outside the gene matches: 11. The germline CDR1 and CDR2 sequences are SGHRS and YFSETQ. The data were taken from a study of T cell responses to AZD1222 COVID-19 vaccine. Overall study results and limits: Unmutated variant regions reportedly attract nearly half of all spike-specific TCRs.

The clonotype was recovered from an adult who received the AZD1222 COVID-19 vaccine. The specimen comprised peripheral blood, sampled 28 days after the second AZD1222 dose. The chain couples TRBV5-1 to TRBJ1-4; TRBD1 matches 7 bases. CDR3 coding DNA: TGCGCCAGCAGCTTACAGGGAACCCCAGGGGGTGAAAAACTGTTTTTT. Protein product: CASSLQGTPGGEKLFF.